This T cell receptor beta chain derives from a study of OX40 agonist ivuxolimab in advanced cancers. Study outcomes and limitations: The average count of expanded clones was higher among CD8+ T cells than among CD4+.

Germline V gene data show CDR1 as MNHEY and CDR2 as SMNVEV (reference sequence). This CDR3 has 16 residues. Losses at the gene ends were 4 bases for V and 6 bases for J; bases not matched to a gene: 11. As concerns this clone: As yet, its antigen is unknown.

Clones were sequenced by immunoSEQ multiplex PCR, and TCRdb holds only the in-frame ones, with some missing. The data show 95,000 to 150,000 clones, with just under 95% seen just once and more than 0.15% held by the top ten. The rearrangement uses TRBV27 and TRBJ1-5; 8 bases align to TRBD1. This TCR came from an adult with an advanced solid tumor such as melanoma, head and neck, liver or kidney cancer. The sample consisted of CD4+ or CD8+ T cells sorted from blood, taken in a trial of the OX40 agonist ivuxolimab. The DNA for the CDR3 is TGTGCCAGCAGTTGGACAGGGACCCCGACGGGTCAGCCCCAGCATTTT. Protein sequence: CASSWTGTPTGQPQHF.